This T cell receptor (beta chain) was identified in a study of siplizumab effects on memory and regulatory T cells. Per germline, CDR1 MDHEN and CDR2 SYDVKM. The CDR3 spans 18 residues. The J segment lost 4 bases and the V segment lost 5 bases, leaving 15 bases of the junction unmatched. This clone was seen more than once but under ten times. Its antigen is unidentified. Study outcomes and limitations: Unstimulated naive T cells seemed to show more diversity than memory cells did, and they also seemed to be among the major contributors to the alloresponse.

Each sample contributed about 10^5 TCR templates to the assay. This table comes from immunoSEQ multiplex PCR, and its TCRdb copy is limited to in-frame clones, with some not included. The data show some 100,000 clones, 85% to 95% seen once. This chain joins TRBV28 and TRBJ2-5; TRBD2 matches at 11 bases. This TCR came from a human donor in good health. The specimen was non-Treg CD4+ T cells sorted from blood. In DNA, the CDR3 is TGTGCCAGCAGTGGTCCCCTACTGACTAGCGGGATAGGAGAGACCCAGTACTTC. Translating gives CASSGPLLTSGIGETQYF.